This T cell receptor (beta chain) was recorded in a study of breast tumors, draining lymph nodes, adjacent tissues. This clonotype was found many times. Its antigen is currently unknown. Study-level points and caveats: Findings are consistent with lymph node origin and intratumoral expansion of most tumor T cells. Data only fit, rather than demonstrated, lymph node origin of most tumor T cells. Tumor TCR diversity was below lymph nodes but above nontumor tissue. Luminal-like breast cancer showed significantly higher tumor–nontumor repertoire similarity than basal-like.

CDR3 length equals 15 residues. V was clipped by 4 bases and J by 5 bases, with 18 bases between them. Germline CDR1 SGHDT, CDR2 YYEEEE. TCRdb reprocessed the multiplex PCR reads via MiXCR and lists one record per CDR3 protein. The sample includes some 170,000 distinct CDR3 sequences, roughly 35% of them seen just once. Samples came from axillary lymph nodes draining the breast cancer. The source material was axillary lymph node tissue. The clonotype was recovered from a female donor with breast cancer. Some clones in this sample may be carry-over from other donors' samples. The chain employs TRBV5-6 and TRBJ2-5, with D possibly matching TRBD1 (6 bases). The CDR3 DNA reads as TGTGCCAGCAGCCTTCTTTACGCGAGGGGGGAGACCCAGTACTTC. Amino acid sequence: CASSLLYARGETQYF.